This T cell receptor (beta chain) was retrieved from a study of blood T cells in healthy people across ages. Findings of the study overall: Strong correlation was found linking TCR beta diversity to naive T cell percentage.

Next came a second PCR, run for about 7 to 12 cycles, which used a sample-barcoded 5' primer along with a J-beta primer mix. One entry per CDR3 protein results from TCRdb running MiXCR on the 5' RACE reads. The data hold 900,000 to 950,000 distinct CDR3 sequences, with around 29% observed a single time. Turning to this clonotype: Its antigen is currently unknown.

V lost 2 bases and J 7 bases, leaving 9 bases between the germline ends. CDR3 length equals 14 residues. The germline V gene has CDR1 LGHNA and CDR2 YNFKEQ. The sample also formed part of further work on T cells of mothers and their children. That work states: Material was donated by three healthy Caucasian mothers and their six children. Reverse transcription into cDNA received all extracted RNA, at approximately 1.4 ug per 15 ul. Over 9 million reads per mother and around 3.2 million per child were obtained.

The chain has TRBV4-2 and TRBJ1-6, with D hard to call. Specimen: blood. This TCR came from a woman aged 40 to 49 in good health. The CDR3: CASSQTSENSPLHF. DNA of the CDR3: TGTGCCAGCAGCCAAACGTCAGAAAATTCACCCCTCCACTTT.